A selection of T cell receptor beta chains follows, all from one sample in a study of T cell responses to AZD1222 COVID-19 vaccine. Profiling relied on immunoSEQ multiplex PCR, and the TCRdb table lists in-frame clones only, not all of them. The data show approximately 200,000 clones, 85% to 90% seen once. Sequencing used peripheral blood, obtained on day 0 of MenACWY control vaccination. The receptor set was obtained from an adult in good health. The CDR3 runs from the conserved cysteine through the conserved F or W. The D gene is left open where the match is weak. Size tells how often a clone was seen (once, few, many) or the class of an expanded clone, and some rows leave it out.

>.|TRBJ1-1|.|TRBV6-5
CASSFARVPSEAFF
TGTGCCAGCAGTTTCGCAAGGGTGCCGAGTGAAGCTTTCTTT
>TRBD1|TRBJ1-6|.|TRBV7-9
CASSLDLQGTYNSPLHF
TGTGCCAGCAGCTTAGACCTACAGGGGACCTATAATTCACCCCTCCACTTT
>.|TRBJ2-7|once|TRBV18
CASSPAGNEQYF
TGTGCCAGCTCACCGGCGGGCAACGAGCAGTACTTC
>TRBD1|TRBJ2-2|.|TRBV27
CASSSRDRLNTGELFF
TGTGCCAGCAGTTCCAGGGACAGGCTGAACACCGGGGAGCTGTTTTTT
>.|TRBJ2-2|.|TRBV3-1/TRBV3-2
CASSQEAAAVFTGELFF
TGTGCCAGCAGCCAAGAGGCCGCAGCGGTGTTCACCGGGGAGCTGTTTTTT
>.|TRBJ1-3|.|TRBV5-5
CASSLGGFGNTIYF
TGTGCCAGCAGCTTAGGAGGGTTCGGAAACACCATATATTTT
>.|TRBJ1-6|.|TRBV28
CASSLWGPPLHF
TGTGCCAGCAGTTTATGGGGTCCACCCCTCCACTTT
>TRBD1|TRBJ1-1|once|TRBV4-2
CASSQGAGGNTEAFF
TGTGCCAGCAGCCAAGGGGCAGGGGGGAACACTGAAGCTTTCTTT
>.|TRBJ1-6|.|TRBV3-1/TRBV3-2
CASSPNWYGSPLHF
TGTGCCAGCAGCCCGAACTGGTACGGTTCACCCCTCCACTTT
>.|TRBJ1-2|.|TRBV9
CASSVRPGEDDYGYTF
TGTGCCAGCAGCGTTAGACCTGGGGAAGATGACTATGGCTACACCTTC
>.|TRBJ1-3|once|TRBV5-4
CASSFATSRGDSGNTIYF
TGTGCCAGCAGCTTCGCGACGTCGAGAGGAGACTCTGGAAACACCATATATTTT
>.|TRBJ2-5|.|TRBV7-6
CASTRGGPQETQYF
TGTGCCAGCACCAGGGGGGGACCCCAAGAGACCCAGTACTTC
>.|TRBJ1-2|.|TRBV15
CATSRAPANYGYTF
TGTGCCACCAGCAGAGCCCCAGCTAACTATGGCTACACCTTC
>TRBD2|TRBJ2-2|many|TRBV28
CASTYGREHTGELFF
TGTGCCAGCACCTACGGGCGGGAGCACACCGGGGAGCTGTTTTTT
>TRBD1|TRBJ1-1|.|TRBV6-5
CASKAGGTEAFF
TGTGCCAGCAAGGCAGGGGGCACTGAAGCTTTCTTT
>TRBD2|TRBJ2-1|.|TRBV27
CASSSGLAGDNEQFF
TGTGCCAGCAGTTCGGGACTAGCGGGAGACAATGAGCAGTTCTTC
>.|TRBJ1-6|.|TRBV5-1
CASSLEAGNGSPLHF
TGCGCCAGCAGCCTTGAAGCAGGGAACGGTTCACCCCTCCACTTT
>.|TRBJ1-1|.|TRBV6-5
CASSYDGRGWTEAFF
TGTGCCAGCAGTTACGATGGCAGGGGTTGGACTGAAGCTTTCTTT
>TRBD1|TRBJ1-1|once|TRBV19
CASSIGGQSYTEAFF
TGTGCCAGTAGTATAGGGGGACAGTCTTACACTGAAGCTTTCTTT
>TRBD1|TRBJ1-1|few|TRBV10-3
CAITRDSDMNTEAFF
TGTGCCATCACTCGGGACAGCGACATGAACACTGAAGCTTTCTTT
>TRBD2|TRBJ2-7|.|TRBV7-2
CASSLLAGPYEQYF
TGTGCCAGCAGCTTACTAGCGGGACCCTACGAGCAGTACTTC
>.|TRBJ1-1|once|TRBV15
CATSRLGQLRPLGTEAFF
TGTGCCACCAGCAGACTAGGACAGTTACGGCCCTTGGGCACTGAAGCTTTCTTT
>TRBD2|TRBJ2-7|.|TRBV7-2
CASSLVWTSVFYEQYF
TGTGCCAGCAGCTTAGTCTGGACTAGCGTTTTCTACGAGCAGTACTTC
>TRBD1|TRBJ1-2|.|TRBV29-1
CSVVKGQRNGYTF
TGCAGCGTTGTGAAGGGACAGAGAAATGGCTACACCTTC
>TRBD2|TRBJ2-7|.|TRBV19
CASSLAGAHEQYF
TGTGCCAGTAGCCTAGCGGGAGCCCACGAGCAGTACTTC
>.|TRBJ1-5|.|TRBV27
CASSLNPSSNQPQHF
TGTGCCAGCAGTTTAAACCCTTCCTCTAATCAGCCCCAGCATTTT
>.|TRBJ2-3|.|TRBV15
CATSRDIADTQYF
TGTGCCACCAGCAGAGATATAGCAGATACGCAGTATTTT
>TRBD1|TRBJ1-2|.|TRBV5-1
CASSLAGQSNGYTF
TGCGCCAGCAGCTTGGCGGGACAGAGTAATGGCTACACCTTC
>.|TRBJ2-7|.|TRBV6-5
CASSYTGSSYEQYF
TGTGCCAGCAGTTACACCGGGAGCTCCTACGAGCAGTACTTC
>.|TRBJ2-1|.|TRBV9
CASSVGRYNEQFF
TGTGCCAGCAGCGTAGGTCGCTACAATGAGCAGTTCTTC
>.|TRBJ1-6|.|TRBV4-1
CASSQDLTDSSYNSPLHF
TGCGCCAGCAGCCAAGATCTGACCGATAGCTCCTATAATTCACCCCTCCACTTT
>.|TRBJ1-6|.|TRBV4-3
CASSQDRAPGSPLHF
TGCGCCAGCAGCCAAGATAGGGCCCCAGGGTCACCCCTCCACTTT
>.|TRBJ2-1|.|TRBV19
CASSIGIYNEQFF
TGTGCCAGTAGTATCGGGATATACAATGAGCAGTTCTTC
>TRBD2|TRBJ2-7|few|TRBV20-1
CSASLGSGELSYYSYF
TGCAGTGCTAGTCTGGGTAGCGGGGAGTTATCGTACTACTCGTACTTC
>TRBD1|TRBJ1-3|.|TRBV5-6
CASSYTGAGNTIYF
TGTGCCAGCAGCTATACAGGGGCCGGAAACACCATATATTTT
>.|TRBJ1-6|.|TRBV6-6
CASSSDSGYNSPLHF
TGTGCCAGCAGTTCGGACAGTGGTTATAATTCACCCCTCCACTTT
>TRBD1|TRBJ2-2|.|TRBV5-1
CASSLDGQGSGELFF
TGCGCCAGCAGCTTGGACGGACAGGGTTCCGGGGAGCTGTTTTTT
>TRBD2|TRBJ2-3|.|TRBV9
CASSGLAGGSTDTQYF
TGTGCCAGCAGCGGGCTAGCGGGAGGAAGCACAGATACGCAGTATTTT
>.|TRBJ2-5|.|TRBV29-1
CSVEDPGETQYF
TGCAGCGTTGAAGATCCCGGAGAGACCCAGTACTTC
>TRBD2|TRBJ2-3|.|TRBV6-4
CASSRGEKDTQYF
TGTGCCAGCAGTCGGGGGGAAAAGGATACGCAGTATTTT
>TRBD1|TRBJ2-1|.|TRBV6-6
CASSQGQTYNEQFF
TGTGCCAGCAGCCAGGGACAGACATACAATGAGCAGTTCTTC
>.|TRBJ2-3|.|TRBV27
CASSLGSTDTQYF
TGTGCCAGCAGCCTGGGTAGCACAGATACGCAGTATTTT
>.|TRBJ1-2|.|TRBV6-5
CASSQFGGFYGYTF
TGTGCCAGCAGTCAGTTTGGGGGGTTTTATGGCTACACCTTC
>TRBD2|TRBJ2-1|.|TRBV11-2
CASSTGTSGSEQFF
TGTGCCAGCAGCACCGGGACTAGCGGAAGTGAGCAGTTCTTC
>.|TRBJ2-2|.|TRBV3-1/TRBV3-2
CASSQSVRANTGELFF
TGTGCCAGCAGCCAAAGTGTCAGGGCGAACACCGGGGAGCTGTTTTTT
>.|TRBJ1-6|.|TRBV27
CASSLQRSPHSPLHF
TGTGCCAGCAGTTTGCAACGATCTCCCCATTCACCCCTCCACTTT
>TRBD1|TRBJ2-2|.|TRBV7-2
CASSLKRQGAGTGELFF
TGTGCCAGCAGCTTAAAAAGGCAGGGGGCGGGCACCGGGGAGCTGTTTTTT
>.|TRBJ2-7|.|TRBV2
CASKEVSWGSSYEQYF
TGTGCCAGCAAGGAGGTTAGCTGGGGGAGCTCCTACGAGCAGTACTTC
>.|TRBJ2-1|.|TRBV12-3/TRBV12-4
CASSLNGEQFF
TGTGCCAGCAGTTTGAATGGTGAGCAGTTCTTC
>TRBD1|TRBJ2-3|.|TRBV5-4
CASSLGQGATDTQYF
TGTGCCAGCAGCCTAGGACAGGGGGCAACAGATACGCAGTATTTT
>.|TRBJ2-2|.|TRBV9
CASSASSENTGELFF
TGTGCCAGCAGCGCTTCATCGGAGAACACCGGGGAGCTGTTTTTT
>TRBD1|TRBJ1-2|.|TRBV28
CASSLPIQGGYGYTF
TGTGCCAGCAGTTTACCTATTCAGGGGGGCTATGGCTACACCTTC
>TRBD2|TRBJ2-5|.|TRBV30
CAWRAGLAGIGLETQYF
TGTGCCTGGAGGGCTGGACTAGCGGGAATAGGTTTAGAGACCCAGTACTTC
>.|TRBJ1-3|.|TRBV9
CASSSPRTGNTIYF
TGTGCCAGCAGCTCACCCCGGACCGGAAACACCATATATTTT
>TRBD2|TRBJ2-7|.|TRBV6-5
CASNIAGGPYEQYF
TGTGCCAGCAATATAGCGGGAGGGCCCTACGAGCAGTACTTC
>TRBD1|TRBJ2-7|.|TRBV28
CASRPTGGEQYF
TGTGCCAGCAGACCGACAGGGGGCGAGCAGTACTTC
>.|TRBJ1-1|.|TRBV9
CASSSGRMFTEAFF
TGTGCCAGCAGCTCAGGACGTATGTTCACTGAAGCTTTCTTT
>.|TRBJ1-1|.|TRBV15
CATSRDMWNTEAFF
TGTGCCACCAGCAGAGATATGTGGAACACTGAAGCTTTCTTT
>TRBD1|TRBJ1-6|.|TRBV6-2/TRBV6-3
CASSYSSGGGSPLHF
TGTGCCAGCAGTTACTCGTCAGGGGGTGGTTCACCCCTCCACTTT
>TRBD1|TRBJ2-1|.|TRBV11-2
CASSLEQGVLNEQFF
TGTGCCAGCAGCTTAGAACAGGGGGTCCTCAATGAGCAGTTCTTC